The 24 T cell receptor beta chains listed next were all sequenced from one sample in a study of blood T cell repertoires in COVID-19 (dated by TCRdb to 2019 to 2021). Libraries were made using the immunoSEQ multiplex PCR assay. Not all clones reach the TCRdb copy of this immuneACCESS table, which keeps in-frame sequences only. Checked studies attribute under half of the gap to unresolved V genes and leave the rest unexplained. For this sample the table gives 180,000 or so clones, of which 80% to 85% were detected only once. Together, the top ten hold 7.5% of the sample. The sequencing input was PBMCs or T cells enriched from blood (not recorded which). The receptors stem from a middle-aged man who had recovered from COVID-19.

This chain connects TRBV5-6 to TRBJ1-1; D perhaps matches TRBD1 (5 bases). Looked up from germline, CDR1 is SGHDT and CDR2 is YYEEEE. The V end was cut by 1 base, the J end by 0 bases, with 7 bases between. The CDR3 totals 14 residues. CDR3 sequence (DNA): TGTGCCAGCAGCTTGTGGACATTGAACACTGAAGCTTTCTTT. This gives the protein CASSLWTLNTEAFF. Full variable domain (rest looked up from reference TRBV5-6 and TRBJ1-1): DAGVTQSPTHLIKTRGQQVTLRCSPKSGHDTVSWYQQALGQGPQFIFQYYEEEERQRGNFPDRFSGHQFPNYSSELNVNALLLGDSALYLCASSLWTLNTEAFFGQGTRLTVV.

Here the CDR3 DNA reads TGTGCCAGCAGCTTTAGTGGACAGACCTACGAGCAGTACTTC. It is translated as CASSFSGQTYEQYF. The chain links TRBV13 to TRBJ2-7; possible D gene TRBD1, 6 bases. Germline values: CDR1 PRHDT, CDR2 FYEKMQ (reference sequence). This CDR3 region has 14 residues. Trimming stripped 3 bases from V and 2 bases from J, with 11 bases between.

This chain uses TRBV5-4 with TRBJ1-1; D is unclear. This CDR3 has 14 amino acids. CDR1 and CDR2 from the germline V gene are SGHNT and YYREEE (reference sequence). V gave up 0 bases and J gave up 4 bases, with 10 bases separating them. The CDR3 spells CASSLEQSGTEAFF. In DNA, the CDR3 is TGTGCCAGCAGCTTGGAGCAGTCAGGCACTGAAGCTTTCTTT.

V and J are TRBV19 and TRBJ2-2; 7 nucleotides align to TRBD1. CDR1 is LNHDA and CDR2 is SQIVND in the germline V gene (reference sequence). The CDR3 is 14 residues long. Trimming took 9 bases from V and 5 from J; bases not matched to a gene: 9. This CDR3 reads CASSLGGGTGELFF. The CDR3 region has the DNA TGTGCCAGCTCACTAGGGGGCGGAACCGGGGAGCTGTTTTTT. The whole variable domain, remainder taken from reference TRBV19 and TRBJ2-2, is DGGITQSPKYLFRKEGQNVTLSCEQNLNHDAMYWYRQDPGQGLRLIYYSQIVNDFQKGDIAEGYSVSREKKESFPLTVTSAQKNPTAFYLCASSLGGGTGELFFGEGSRLTVL.

The chain carries TRBV6-6 and TRBJ1-2; D gene ambiguous. The CDR3 is 13 residues long. Trimming cost V 2 bases and J 7 bases, with 11 bases left between them. The germline CDR1 and CDR2 sequences are MNHNY and SVGAGI (reference sequence). The CDR3: CASSYGGNGGYTF. In nucleotides, the CDR3 is TGTGCCAGCAGTTACGGAGGAAACGGTGGCTACACCTTC.

This chain connects TRBV18 to TRBJ2-7; D uncertain. This CDR3 comprises 13 residues. The V and J ends lost 3 bases and 0 bases respectively, with 6 bases between them. CDR1 KGHSH and CDR2 LQKENI come from the germline V gene. The CDR3 nucleotides are TGTGCCAGCTCACCTTCGAGCTCCTACGAGCAGTACTTC. This gives the protein CASSPSSSYEQYF.

The J gene is TRBJ2-7, the V gene TRBV28; 9 bases agree with TRBD2. This CDR3 region has 16 residues. Germline loops: CDR1 MDHEN, CDR2 SYDVKM. The V segment lost 4 bases and the J segment 2 bases; nucleotides outside the gene matches: 9. CDR3 loop: CASSSVASGDPYEQYF. Here the CDR3 DNA reads TGTGCCAGCAGTTCCGTTGCTAGCGGGGACCCCTACGAGCAGTACTTC.

The chain is built from TRBV30 and TRBJ1-4; 8 bases map to TRBD1. The V and J ends lost 1 base and 6 bases, in that order; junction bases with no gene match: 1. CDR1 and CDR2 from the germline V gene are GTSNPN and SVGIG (reference sequence). The CDR3 totals 13 residues. For the CDR3, the DNA is TGTGCCTGGAGTGGGACAGGGTATGAAAAACTGTTTTTT. Protein sequence: CAWSGTGYEKLFF.

Remarks on this clone: This sample includes further DNA sequences coding for the same CDR3. The rearrangement uses TRBV10-1 and TRBJ1-1; perhaps TRBD1 as D (5 bases). The CDR3 is 13 amino acids. CDR1 WNHNN and CDR2 SYGVQD come from the germline V gene (reference sequence). V shed 4 bases and J shed 0 bases, with 6 bases lying between them. The CDR3 DNA reads TGCGCCAGCAGTGGACAGTTGAACACTGAAGCTTTCTTT. Translated: CASSGQLNTEAFF.

The rearrangement uses TRBV5-1 and TRBJ1-2; TRBD1 agrees at 11 bases. The CDR3 runs to 15 residues. V gave up 3 bases and J gave up 6 bases; unmatched junction bases: 7. CDR1 and CDR2 (germline): SGHRS, YFSETQ. In DNA, the CDR3 is TGCGCCAGCAGCTCTGGACAGGGGGCAAGAAATGGCTACACCTTC. Protein product: CASSSGQGARNGYTF. Full variable domain (outside the CDR3, taken from reference TRBV5-1 and TRBJ1-2): KAGVTQTPRYLIKTRGQQVTLSCSPISGHRSVSWYQQTPGQGLQFLFEYFSETQRNKGNFPGRFSGRQFSNSRSEMNVSTLELGDSALYLCASSSGQGARNGYTFGSGTRLTVV.

This clone was observed a single time. The rearrangement uses TRBV4-2 and TRBJ1-5; perhaps TRBD1 as D (5 bases). V was clipped by 0 bases and J by 2 bases, with 11 bases between them. This CDR3 contains 16 residues. Germline CDR1 LGHNA, CDR2 YNFKEQ. CDR3 nucleotides: TGTGCCAGCAGCCAAGAGTGGGGCGGAGGCAATCAGCCCCAGCATTTT. This gives the protein CASSQEWGGGNQPQHF.

The chain carries TRBV6-5 and TRBJ2-7, with D perhaps matching TRBD1 (5 bases). Germline CDR1 MNHEY, CDR2 SVGAGI. Trimming shortened V by 5 bases and J by 4 bases, and 12 bases separated the two germline ends. The CDR3 loop spans 13 amino acids. CDR3 sequence reads: CASSRAGKYEQYF. In nucleotides, the CDR3 is TGTGCCAGCAGTCGTGCAGGGAAGTACGAGCAGTACTTC.

The V call is TRBV19, the J call TRBJ2-6; D is perhaps TRBD1 (6 bases). Trimming removed 5 bases at V and 1 base at J, with 12 bases between. The CDR3 sequence is 16 residues long. The germline CDR1 and CDR2 sequences are LNHDA and SQIVND (reference sequence). Here the CDR3 DNA reads TGTGCCAGTAGTGGGGCCGGGACATCTGGGGCCAACGTCCTGACTTTC. Protein: CASSGAGTSGANVLTF.

The chain links TRBV10-2 to TRBJ1-1; 9 nucleotides match TRBD1. Germline V gives CDR1 WSHSY, CDR2 SAAADI. V trimming: 6 bases; J trimming: 5 bases; junction bases outside the gene matches: 7. The CDR3 totals 14 residues. The CDR3 DNA follows: TGCGCCAGCAGGTCGACAGGGGGGTGGACTGAAGCTTTCTTT. It is translated as CASRSTGGWTEAFF.

The gene calls are TRBV3-1 (or the pseudogene TRBV3-2) and TRBJ1-5; TRBD1 matches 7 bases. The germline V gene encodes CDR1 LGHDT and CDR2 YNNKEL (reference sequence). V gave up 3 bases and J gave up 4 bases; unmatched junction bases: 9. This CDR3 spans 16 amino acids. The CDR3 protein is CASSQTPGTVNQPQHF. Here the CDR3 DNA reads TGTGCCAGCAGCCAGACGCCCGGGACAGTGAATCAGCCCCAGCATTTT.

The chain has TRBV18 and TRBJ2-7; 7 positions match TRBD2. The ends lost 2 bases at V and 2 bases at J; junction bases unmatched: 6. Germline V gene data show CDR1 as KGHSH and CDR2 as LQKENI. The CDR3 runs 15 residues. Here the CDR3 reads CASSPSGGGTYEQYF. CDR3 nucleotides: TGTGCCAGCTCACCATCGGGGGGAGGAACCTACGAGCAGTACTTC.

J is TRBJ2-7 and V is TRBV5-1, with D perhaps matching TRBD1 (6 bases). CDR3 size: 13 residues. The V end was cut by 2 bases, the J end by 6 bases, with 12 bases between. The germline V gene has CDR1 SGHRS and CDR2 YFSETQ. The CDR3 bases are TGCGCCAGCAGCTTTATACAGGGTAGCGAGCAGTACTTC. Protein sequence: CASSFIQGSEQYF.

The V and J genes are TRBV19 and TRBJ1-6; unclear D gene. Trimming took off 11 bases at V and 7 bases at J, with 18 bases between the two ends. The CDR3 covers 14 residues. The germline gives CDR1 LNHDA, CDR2 SQIVND (reference sequence). The chain's CDR3 is CACLAGRKNSPLHF. DNA of the CDR3: TGTGCCTGTTTAGCGGGAAGGAAGAATTCACCCCTCCACTTT.

This clone was recorded once. This sequence joins TRBV30 and TRBJ1-5; a possible D gene is TRBD1 (5 bases). V lost 0 bases to trimming and J lost 5 bases, with 8 bases between them. The CDR3 sequence is 13 residues long. Germline V lookup: CDR1 GTSNPN, CDR2 SVGIG (reference sequence). The CDR3 bases are TGTGCCTGGAGTGTTTGGGGGGATCAGCCCCAGCATTTT. It codes for CAWSVWGDQPQHF.

This chain links TRBV2 with TRBJ1-3; no clear D. This CDR3 has 17 residues. Germline lookup yields CDR1 SNHLY and CDR2 FYNNEI. Trimming cost V 2 bases and J 2 bases, with 16 bases left between them. The CDR3 DNA reads TGTGCCAGCAGTGAAAGGCGGCCATCTGATGCTGGAAACACCATATATTTT. Its translation is CASSERRPSDAGNTIYF. Drawing the rest from reference TRBV2 and TRBJ1-3, the complete variable domain is EPEVTQTPSHQVTQMGQEVILRCVPISNHLYFYWYRQILGQKVEFLVSFYNNEISEKSEIFDDQFSVERPDGSNFTLKIRSTKLEDSAMYFCASSERRPSDAGNTIYFGEGSWLTVV.

The chain carries TRBV3-1 (or the pseudogene TRBV3-2) and TRBJ2-1, with 9 bases identical to TRBD2. CDR3 length: 15 amino acids. CDR1 and CDR2 from the germline V gene are LGHDT and YNNKEL (reference sequence). V trimming: 0 bases; J trimming: 7 bases; junction bases outside the gene matches: 4. This CDR3 reads CASSQDITSGNEQFF. In DNA form, the CDR3 reads TGTGCCAGCAGCCAAGATATAACTAGCGGGAATGAGCAGTTCTTC.

The chain has TRBV11-1 and TRBJ2-2, with D possibly matching TRBD1 (5 bases). The germline gives CDR1 SGHAT, CDR2 FQDESV (reference sequence). The CDR3 consists of 14 residues. V was clipped by 1 base and J by 4 bases, with 7 bases between them. The CDR3 bases are TGTGCCAGCAGCTTAGGGCAGGGCACCGGGGAGCTGTTTTTT. Residues: CASSLGQGTGELFF.

The chain is built from TRBV11-2 and TRBJ1-1; 7 positions agree with TRBD1. Germline lookup yields CDR1 SGHAT and CDR2 FQNNGV. The length of the CDR3 is 12 residues. Trimming cost V 2 bases and J 14 bases; bases outside gene matches: 8. As DNA, the CDR3 is TGTGCCAGCAGCTTATTACAAACAGGGGTATTCTTT. Amino acids: CASSLLQTGVFF.

CDR3 residues: CASSQNDRVGGEKLFF. DNA for the CDR3: TGCGCCAGCAGCCAGAACGACAGGGTTGGGGGTGAAAAACTGTTTTTT. The J gene is TRBJ1-4, the V gene TRBV4-3, with 7 bases identical to TRBD1. Trimming took 3 bases from V and 7 from J; bases not matched to a gene: 11. The germline gives CDR1 LGHNA, CDR2 YSLEER. The CDR3 extends over 16 amino acids.